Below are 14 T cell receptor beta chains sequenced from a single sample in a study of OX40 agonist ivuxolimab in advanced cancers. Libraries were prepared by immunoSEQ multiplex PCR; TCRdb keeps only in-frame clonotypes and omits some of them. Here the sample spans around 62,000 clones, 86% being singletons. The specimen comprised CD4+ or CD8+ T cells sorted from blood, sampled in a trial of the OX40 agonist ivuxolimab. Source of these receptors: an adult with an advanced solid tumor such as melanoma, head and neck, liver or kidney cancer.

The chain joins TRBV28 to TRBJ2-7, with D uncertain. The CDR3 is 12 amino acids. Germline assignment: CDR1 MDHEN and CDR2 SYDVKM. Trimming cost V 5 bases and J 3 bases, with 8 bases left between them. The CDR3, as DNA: TGTGCCAGCAGTCCGAACATCTACGAGCAGTACTTC. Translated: CASSPNIYEQYF.

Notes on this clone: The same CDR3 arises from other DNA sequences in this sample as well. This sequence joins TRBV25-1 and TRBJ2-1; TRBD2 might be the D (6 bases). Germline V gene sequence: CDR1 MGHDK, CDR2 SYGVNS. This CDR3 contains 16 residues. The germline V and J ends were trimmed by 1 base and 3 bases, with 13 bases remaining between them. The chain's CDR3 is CASSELGGTVYNEQFF. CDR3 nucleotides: TGTGCCAGCAGTGAATTAGGCGGGACGGTCTACAATGAGCAGTTCTTC.

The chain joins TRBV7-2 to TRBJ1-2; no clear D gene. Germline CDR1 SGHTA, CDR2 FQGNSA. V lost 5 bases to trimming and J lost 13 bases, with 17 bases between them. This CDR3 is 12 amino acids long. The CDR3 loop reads CASSAPPAEGTF. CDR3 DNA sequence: TGTGCCAGCAGCGCACCCCCCGCCGAGGGCACCTTC.

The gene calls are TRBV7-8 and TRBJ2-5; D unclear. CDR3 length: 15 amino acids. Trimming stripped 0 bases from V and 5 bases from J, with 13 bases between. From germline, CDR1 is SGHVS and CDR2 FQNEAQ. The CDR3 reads CASSLAVVLGETQYF. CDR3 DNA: TGTGCCAGCAGCTTAGCGGTGGTTTTGGGGGAGACCCAGTACTTC.

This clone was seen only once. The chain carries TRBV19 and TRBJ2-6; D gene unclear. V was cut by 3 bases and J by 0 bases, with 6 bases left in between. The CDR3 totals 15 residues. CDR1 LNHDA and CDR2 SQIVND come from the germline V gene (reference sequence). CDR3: CASSIMSSGANVLTF. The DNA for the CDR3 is TGTGCCAGTAGTATTATGAGCTCTGGGGCCAACGTCCTGACTTTC.

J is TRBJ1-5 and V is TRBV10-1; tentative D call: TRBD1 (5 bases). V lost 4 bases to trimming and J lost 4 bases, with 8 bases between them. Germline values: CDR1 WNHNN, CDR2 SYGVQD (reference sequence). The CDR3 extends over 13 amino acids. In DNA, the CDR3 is TGCGCCAGCAGTGGACAGTTAAATCAGCCCCAGCATTTT. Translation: CASSGQLNQPQHF.

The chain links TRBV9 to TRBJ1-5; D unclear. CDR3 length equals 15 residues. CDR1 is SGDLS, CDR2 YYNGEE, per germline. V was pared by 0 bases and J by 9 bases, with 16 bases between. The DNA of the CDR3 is TGTGCCAGCAGCGTAGTTTCTCGCAGCCCTCGGCCCCAGCATTTT. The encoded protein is CASSVVSRSPRPQHF.

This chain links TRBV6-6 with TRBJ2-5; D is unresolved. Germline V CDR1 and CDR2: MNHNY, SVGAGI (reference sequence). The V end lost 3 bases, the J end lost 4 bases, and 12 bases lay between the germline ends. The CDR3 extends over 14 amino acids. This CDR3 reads CASSYIRRLETQYF. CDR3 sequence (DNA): TGTGCCAGCAGTTATATACGGCGGCTAGAGACCCAGTACTTC.

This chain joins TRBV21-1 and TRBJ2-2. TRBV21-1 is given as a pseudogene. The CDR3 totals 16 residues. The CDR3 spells CASTRGNGSGPGELFF. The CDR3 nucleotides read TGTGCCAGCACGAGGGGAAATGGGAGTGGGCCCGGGGAGCTGTTTTTT.

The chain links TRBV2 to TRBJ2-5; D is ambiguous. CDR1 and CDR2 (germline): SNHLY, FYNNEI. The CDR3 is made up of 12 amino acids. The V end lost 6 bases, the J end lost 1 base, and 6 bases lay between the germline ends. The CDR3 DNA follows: TGTGCCAGCAGCTCGTTCCAAGAGACCCAGTACTTC. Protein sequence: CASSSFQETQYF. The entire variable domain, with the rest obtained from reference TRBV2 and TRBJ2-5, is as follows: EPEVTQTPSHQVTQMGQEVILRCVPISNHLYFYWYRQILGQKVEFLVSFYNNEISEKSEIFDDQFSVERPDGSNFTLKIRSTKLEDSAMYFCASSSFQETQYFGPGTRLLVL.

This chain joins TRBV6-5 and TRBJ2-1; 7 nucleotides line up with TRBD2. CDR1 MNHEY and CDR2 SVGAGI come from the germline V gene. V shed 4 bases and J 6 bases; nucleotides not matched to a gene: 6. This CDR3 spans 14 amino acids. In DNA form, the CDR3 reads TGTGCCAGCAGTTCCGGCGGGAGCGGCAATGAGCAGTTCTTC. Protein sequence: CASSSGGSGNEQFF.

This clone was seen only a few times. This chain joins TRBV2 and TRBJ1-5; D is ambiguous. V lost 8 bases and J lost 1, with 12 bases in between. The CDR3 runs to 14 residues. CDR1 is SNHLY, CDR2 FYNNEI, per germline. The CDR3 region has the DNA TGTGCCAGCGTCAAGGACGGAAGCAATCAGCCCCAGCATTTT. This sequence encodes CASVKDGSNQPQHF.

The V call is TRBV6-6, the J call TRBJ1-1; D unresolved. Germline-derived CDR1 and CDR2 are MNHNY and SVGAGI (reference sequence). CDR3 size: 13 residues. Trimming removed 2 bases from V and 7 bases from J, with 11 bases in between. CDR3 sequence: CASSYETWVEAFF. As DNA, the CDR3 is TGTGCCAGCAGTTACGAGACATGGGTTGAAGCTTTCTTT.

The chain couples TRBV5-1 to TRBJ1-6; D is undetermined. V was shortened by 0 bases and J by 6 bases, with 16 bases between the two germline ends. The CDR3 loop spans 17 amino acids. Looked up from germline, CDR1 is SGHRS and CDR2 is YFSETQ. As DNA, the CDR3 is TGCGCCAGCAGCTTGGTTAAACTCGGACTGTTTAATTCACCCCTCCACTTT. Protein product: CASSLVKLGLFNSPLHF.